This T cell receptor (beta chain) came from a study of blood T cell repertoires in COVID-19. Study-wide context: COVID-19 samples from acute and convalescent phases originated in the United States, Italy and Spain. From T cells, B-cell-depleted T cells, or PBMCs came the material, which was cDNA or gDNA.

This clone was seen just once. The trim removed 3 bases at V and 8 bases at J, leaving 5 bases unmatched. The CDR3 consists of 13 residues. The germline V gene encodes CDR1 KGHSH and CDR2 LQKENI. In the original processing: Scientists estimated how many nucleated cells there were by amplifying reference gene primers. Profiled with immunoSEQ multiplex PCR; TCRdb holds only in-frame clones, not every one. V, J and clone size were drawn from that table, and D and trimming were deduced from the DNA. The sample comprises fewer than 250,000 clones, around 82% of which are singletons, and around 12% rests with the top ten.

V and J are TRBV18 and TRBJ1-1, with 8 positions matching TRBD1. The origin of this receptor is a woman aged 40 to 50 with acute or convalescent COVID-19. Sequenced input: peripheral blood. The CDR3: CASSPYRGVEAFF. CDR3 nucleotides: TGTGCCAGCTCACCTTACAGGGGGGTAGAAGCTTTCTTT. The full variable domain, completed using reference TRBV18 and TRBJ1-1, is NAGVMQNPRHLVRRRGQEARLRCSPMKGHSHVYWYRQLPEEGLKFMVYLQKENIIDESGMPKERFSAEFPKEGPSILRIQQVVRGDSAAYFCASSPYRGVEAFFGQGTRLTVV.